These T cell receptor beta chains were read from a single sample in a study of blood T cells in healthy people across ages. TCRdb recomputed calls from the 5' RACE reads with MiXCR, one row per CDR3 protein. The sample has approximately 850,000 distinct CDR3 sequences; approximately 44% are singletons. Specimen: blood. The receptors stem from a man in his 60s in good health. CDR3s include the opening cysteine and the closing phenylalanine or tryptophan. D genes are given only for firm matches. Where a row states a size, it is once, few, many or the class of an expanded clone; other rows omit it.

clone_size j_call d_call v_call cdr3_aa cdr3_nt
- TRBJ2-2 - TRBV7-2 CASSRGDTGELFF TGTGCCAGCAGCCGAGGGGACACCGGGGAGCTGTTTTTT
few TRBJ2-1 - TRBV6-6 CASIYERDNEQFF TGTGCCAGCATTTACGAGCGGGACAATGAGCAGTTCTTC
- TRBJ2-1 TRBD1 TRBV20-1 CSARDPGQGYNEQFF TGCAGTGCTAGAGATCCGGGACAGGGATACAATGAGCAGTTCTTC
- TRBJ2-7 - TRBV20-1 CSARDRARSYEQYF TGCAGTGCTAGAGACAGGGCCCGATCCTACGAGCAGTACTTC
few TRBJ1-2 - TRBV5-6 CASSQPGGGEGYTF TGTGCCAGCAGTCAACCCGGAGGGGGGGAAGGCTACACCTTC
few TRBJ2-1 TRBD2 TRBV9 CASSSIAGSSYNEQFF TGTGCCAGCAGCTCGATAGCGGGGAGCTCCTACAATGAGCAGTTCTTC
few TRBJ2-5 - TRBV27 CASKRTAQETQYF TGTGCCAGCAAACGGACAGCACAAGAGACCCAGTACTTC
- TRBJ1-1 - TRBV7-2 CASSRRPGEAFF TGTGCCAGCAGCCGGCGCCCAGGGGAAGCTTTCTTT
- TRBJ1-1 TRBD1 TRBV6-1 CASSPWDRGTGTEAFF TGTGCCAGCAGTCCCTGGGACAGGGGAACCGGGACTGAAGCTTTCTTT
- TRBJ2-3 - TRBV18 CASSPPRTDLSTDTQYF TGTGCCAGCTCTCCGCCCCGGACAGACCTAAGCACAGATACGCAGTATTTT
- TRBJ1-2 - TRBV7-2 CASSRDGVSVNYGYTF TGTGCCAGCAGCCGGGACGGCGTATCGGTTAACTATGGCTACACCTTC
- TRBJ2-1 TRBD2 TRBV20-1 CSARGAGGSNEQFF TGCAGTGCTAGAGGAGCGGGGGGGAGCAATGAGCAGTTCTTC
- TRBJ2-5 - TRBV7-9 CAGEQGGETQYF TGTGCCGGAGAACAGGGAGGGGAGACCCAGTACTTC
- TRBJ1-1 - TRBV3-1 CASSQSLPSLNTEAFF TGTGCCAGCAGCCAAAGTTTGCCCAGCTTGAACACTGAAGCTTTCTTT
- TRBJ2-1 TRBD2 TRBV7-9 CASSQMRTRQNEQFF TGTGCCAGCAGCCAAATGCGGACTAGACAGAATGAGCAGTTCTTC
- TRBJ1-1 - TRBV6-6 CASSFATENTEAFF TGTGCCAGCAGTTTCGCGACAGAGAACACTGAAGCTTTCTTT
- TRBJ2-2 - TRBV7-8 CACYVKTGRTGELFF TGTGCCTGCTATGTGAAAACAGGGAGGACCGGGGAGCTGTTTTTT
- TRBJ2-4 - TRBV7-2 CASSLVAGMEPPKSIQYF TGTGCCAGCAGCTTAGTGGCGGGGATGGAACCCCCCAAAAGCATTCAGTACTTC
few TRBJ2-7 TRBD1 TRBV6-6 CASSYSYRGSSEQYF TGTGCCAGCAGTTACTCTTACAGGGGGTCTAGCGAGCAGTACTTC
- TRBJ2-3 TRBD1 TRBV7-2 CASSSGQTQTDTQYF TGTGCCAGCAGCTCGGGACAGACACAGACAGATACGCAGTATTTT
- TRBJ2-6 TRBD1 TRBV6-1 CASSKQGVSGANVLTF TGTGCCAGCAGTAAACAGGGGGTTTCTGGGGCCAACGTCCTGACTTTC
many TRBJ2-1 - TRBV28 CASSLFQGYEQFF TGTGCCAGCAGTTTATTCCAGGGGTATGAGCAGTTCTTC
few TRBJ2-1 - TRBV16 CASSQSNEQFF TGTGCCAGCAGCCAATCGAACGAGCAGTTCTTC
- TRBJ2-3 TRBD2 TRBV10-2 CASSGVLAGGIDTQYF TGCGCCAGCAGTGGAGTCCTAGCGGGGGGGATCGATACGCAGTATTTT
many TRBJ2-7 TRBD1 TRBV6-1 CASRPGTGGSYEQYF TGTGCCAGCAGACCCGGGACAGGGGGGTCCTACGAGCAGTACTTC
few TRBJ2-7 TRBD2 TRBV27 CASRTPSGGSYEQYF TGTGCCAGCAGAACACCTAGCGGGGGATCCTACGAGCAGTACTTC
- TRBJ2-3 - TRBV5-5 CASSQGQGLVADTQYF TGTGCCAGCAGCCAGGGCCAAGGGTTAGTGGCAGATACGCAGTATTTT
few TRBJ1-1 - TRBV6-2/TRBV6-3 CASSSLVNTEAFF TGTGCCAGCAGTTCCCTCGTTAACACTGAAGCTTTCTTT
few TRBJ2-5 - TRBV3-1 CASSQDENRVKTQYF TGTGCCAGCAGCCAAGACGAGAACAGGGTAAAGACCCAGTACTTC
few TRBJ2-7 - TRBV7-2 CASSLWWAYEQYF TGTGCCAGCAGCTTATGGTGGGCCTACGAGCAGTACTTC
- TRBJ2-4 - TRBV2 CVSSAPDTLLMKFQYF TGTGTCAGCAGCGCCCCGGACACCCTATTAATGAAATTTCAGTACTTC
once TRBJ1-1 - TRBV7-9 CASRGREIDTEAFF TGTGCCAGCAGGGGCCGGGAAATCGACACTGAAGCTTTCTTT
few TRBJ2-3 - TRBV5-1 CASSSSGGSTTDTQYF TGCGCCAGCTCATCCAGTGGGGGGTCTACCACAGATACGCAGTATTTT
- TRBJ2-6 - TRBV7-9 CASSLMGRASGANVLTF TGTGCCAGCAGCTTAATGGGCAGGGCCTCTGGGGCCAACGTCCTGACTTTC
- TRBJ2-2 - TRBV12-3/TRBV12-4 CAIHTGNAGELFF TGTGCCATACACACAGGGAACGCCGGGGAGCTGTTTTTT
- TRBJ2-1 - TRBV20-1 CSFISGGEQFF TGCAGTTTCATATCCGGTGGTGAGCAGTTCTTC
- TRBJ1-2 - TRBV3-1 CASSRLKPGRLLYGYTF TGTGCCAGCAGCCGACTAAAACCGGGACGACTTCTCTATGGCTACACCTTC
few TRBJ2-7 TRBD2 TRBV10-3 CAISRTSGADEQYF TGTGCCATCAGTAGGACTAGCGGGGCCGACGAGCAGTACTTC
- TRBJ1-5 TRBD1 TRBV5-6 CASNIRGANQPQHF TGTGCCAGCAACATCAGGGGGGCTAATCAGCCCCAGCATTTT
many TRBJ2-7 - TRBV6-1 CASSELGVEQYF TGTGCCAGCAGTGAATTGGGTGTGGAGCAGTACTTC
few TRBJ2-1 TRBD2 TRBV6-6 CASSYWASGGQGNEQFF TGTGCCAGCAGTTACTGGGCTAGCGGGGGGCAAGGGAATGAGCAGTTCTTC
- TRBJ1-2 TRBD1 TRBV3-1 CASSQPGQGRYGYTF TGTGCCAGCAGCCAACCTGGACAGGGCCGCTATGGCTACACCTTC
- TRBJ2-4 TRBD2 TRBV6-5 CASKYTSGGTPIAKNIQYF TGTGCCAGCAAGTATACTAGCGGGGGGACCCCCATAGCCAAAAACATTCAGTACTTC
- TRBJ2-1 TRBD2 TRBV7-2 CASSRVAGGNNEQFF TGTGCCAGCAGCCGGGTGGCGGGGGGAAACAATGAGCAGTTCTTC
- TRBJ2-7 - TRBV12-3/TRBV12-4 CASSLSGQGEQYF TGTGCCAGCAGTTTGTCGGGCCAAGGCGAGCAGTACTTC
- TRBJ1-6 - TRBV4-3 CASSQEVVDNSPLHF TGCGCCAGCAGCCAAGAGGTGGTTGATAATTCACCCCTCCACTTT
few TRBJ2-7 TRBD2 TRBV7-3 CASSILAGTSYEQYF TGTGCCAGCAGTATACTAGCGGGGACCTCCTACGAGCAGTACTTC
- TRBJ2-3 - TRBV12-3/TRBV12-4 CASLDPGMGADTQYF TGTGCCAGCCTCGACCCCGGGATGGGGGCAGATACGCAGTATTTT
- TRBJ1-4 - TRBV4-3 CASSQDRGRRNEKLFF TGCGCCAGCAGCCAAGATCGTGGCAGGCGTAATGAAAAACTGTTTTTT
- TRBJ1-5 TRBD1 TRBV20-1 CSARVTGFNQPQHF TGCAGTGCTAGAGTGACAGGGTTCAATCAGCCCCAGCATTTT
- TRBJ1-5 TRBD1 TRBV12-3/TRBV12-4 CASTEGQGVQPQHF TGTGCCAGCACCGAGGGACAGGGGGTTCAGCCCCAGCATTTT
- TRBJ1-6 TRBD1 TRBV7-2 CASSLGMTGGTPLHF TGTGCCAGCAGCTTAGGGATGACAGGGGGTACACCCCTCCACTTT
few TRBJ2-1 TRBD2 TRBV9 CASSARTSGHNEQFF TGTGCCAGCAGCGCCAGGACTAGCGGTCACAATGAGCAGTTCTTC
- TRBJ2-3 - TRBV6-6 CASSYLGRARDDTQYF TGTGCCAGCAGTTACTTGGGACGAGCGAGAGACGATACGCAGTATTTT
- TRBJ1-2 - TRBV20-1 CSATGAVSNYGYTF TGCAGTGCAACTGGGGCAGTTTCTAACTATGGCTACACCTTC
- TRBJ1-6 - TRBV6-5 CASRRDTGGSPLHF TGTGCCAGCAGGAGGGACACCGGGGGTTCACCCCTCCACTTT
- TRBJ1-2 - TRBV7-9 CASSLDQASGYTF TGTGCCAGCAGCTTAGATCAAGCTAGTGGCTACACCTTC
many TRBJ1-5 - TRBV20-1 CSARGQENSNQPQHF TGCAGTGCTAGAGGACAGGAGAATAGCAATCAGCCCCAGCATTTT
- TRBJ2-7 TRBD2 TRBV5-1 CASKISGGTHEQYF TGCGCCAGCAAGATCAGCGGGGGAACCCACGAGCAGTACTTC